A single sample is the source of the 26 T cell receptor beta chains below, sequenced in a study of CD8 T cells in ankylosing spondylitis. One entry per CDR3 protein results from TCRdb running MiXCR on the 5' RACE reads. This sample has tens of thousands of distinct CDR3 sequences; about 27% occur once, and the top ten carry around 56%. Sequences were obtained from blood, either unsorted or a sorted T cell fraction (not recorded which). All receptors come from a male donor with ankylosing spondylitis or in good health (not recorded which).

This clonotype was seen a handful of times. The J gene is TRBJ1-3, the V gene TRBV20-1; D not resolved. The V end was cut by 5 bases, the J end by 2 bases, with 19 bases between. Germline CDR1 and CDR2: DFQATT and SNEGSKA (reference sequence). The CDR3 runs to 16 residues. The CDR3 spells CSAHYPYGITGNTIYF. The CDR3, as DNA: TGCAGTGCTCATTATCCTTATGGGATAACTGGAAACACCATATATTTT.

The CDR3 nucleotides read TGCGCCAGCAGCTTGGATCAGAACTCGGGCAATCAGCCCCAGCATTTT. Protein product: CASSLDQNSGNQPQHF. The V and J genes are TRBV5-1 and TRBJ1-5; D is ambiguous. This CDR3 has 16 amino acids. CDR1 SGHRS and CDR2 YFSETQ come from the germline V gene. V lost 0 bases to trimming and J lost 2 bases, with 12 bases between them.

This rearrangement joins TRBV7-9 to TRBJ1-1; D gene uncertain. Germline CDR1 SEHNR, CDR2 FQNEAQ (reference sequence). V was trimmed by 7 bases and J by 1 base, leaving 13 bases between them. The CDR3 length is 14 residues. The CDR3, as DNA: TGTGCCAGCACCAAGAGGTCGGGGAACACTGAAGCTTTCTTT. Encoded protein: CASTKRSGNTEAFF.

This clonotype was recorded at least ten times. The chain links TRBV7-6 to TRBJ2-1, with 8 positions matching TRBD1. Trimming removed 5 bases from V and 9 bases from J; junction bases left unmatched: 6. This CDR3 region has 13 residues. Looked up from germline, CDR1 is SGHVS and CDR2 is FNYEAQ. CDR3 residues: CASSAWTGSEQFF. The CDR3 DNA reads TGTGCCAGCAGCGCATGGACAGGGAGTGAGCAGTTCTTC.

The chain uses TRBV4-2 and TRBJ1-2; maybe TRBD1 (6 bases). CDR3 size: 15 residues. The V end was cut by 2 bases, the J end by 3 bases, with 13 bases between. CDR1 and CDR2 from the germline V gene are LGHNA and YNFKEQ. The CDR3 reads CASSQLRGADYGYTF. The CDR3 nucleotides are TGTGCCAGCAGCCAATTGCGGGGGGCGGACTATGGCTACACCTTC.

This clonotype was seen a few times. The chain joins TRBV7-8 to TRBJ1-2; D unresolved. This CDR3 has 13 amino acids. Germline CDR1 SGHVS, CDR2 FQNEAQ. V was cut by 5 bases and J by 3 bases, with 10 bases left in between. The CDR3 protein is CASSQRTDYGYTF. The CDR3 coding sequence is TGTGCCAGCAGCCAACGGACGGACTATGGCTACACCTTC.

This clonotype has a handful of counts. The chain couples TRBV20-1 to TRBJ1-5; 7 bases match TRBD1. CDR3 length: 16 residues. The germline V gene encodes CDR1 DFQATT and CDR2 SNEGSKA (reference sequence). With V trimmed by 3 bases and J by 0 bases, 8 bases remained unmatched. CDR3 region: CSASEGAGNSNQPQHF. CDR3 bases: TGCAGTGCTAGCGAGGGGGCCGGAAATAGCAATCAGCCCCAGCATTTT.

This chain links TRBV20-1 with TRBJ1-5; no clear D. Between the trimmed V and J ends, which lost 0 bases and 3 bases, there was a span of 15 bases. CDR1 and CDR2 (germline): DFQATT, SNEGSKA (reference sequence). The CDR3 loop spans 16 amino acids. CDR3 sequence reads: CSARDNSRSPNQPQHF. CDR3 bases: TGCAGTGCTAGAGATAACAGTCGCAGCCCCAATCAGCCCCAGCATTTT.

This clonotype was counted ten times or more. The rearrangement links TRBV20-1 to TRBJ2-1; D is unclear. Trimming left V 6 bases short and J 0 bases short, with 9 bases between. CDR1 is DFQATT and CDR2 is SNEGSKA in the germline V gene (reference sequence). The CDR3 spans 13 residues. In DNA form, the CDR3 reads TGCAGTGCAGACTTAAGCTCCTACAATGAGCAGTTCTTC. Its protein product is CSADLSSYNEQFF.

This clonotype has a handful of counts. The chain has TRBV4-2 and TRBJ2-3; D possibly corresponds to TRBD2 (6 bases). V was clipped by 1 base and J by 1 base, with 12 bases between them. Germline loops: CDR1 LGHNA, CDR2 YNFKEQ. The CDR3 is 16 amino acids. The CDR3: CASSQVAGGGTDTQYF. The CDR3 DNA follows: TGTGCCAGCAGCCAAGTGGCTGGCGGGGGCACAGATACGCAGTATTTT.

The CDR3 loop is CASSDGADTQYF. The CDR3 DNA reads TGTGCCAGCAGTGATGGGGCAGATACGCAGTATTTT. J is TRBJ2-3 and V is TRBV2; D remains unclear. The CDR3 runs to 12 residues. The V end was cut by 3 bases, the J end by 4 bases, with 5 bases between. Germline V gene data show CDR1 as SNHLY and CDR2 as FYNNEI.

This clonotype has only a few counts. Germline is not matched at one junction end, which may reflect a read error. V usage is TRBV7-8 and J usage is TRBJ1-5; possible D gene TRBD1, 6 bases. The CDR3 contains 14 residues. Germline V gene lookup returns CDR1 SGHVS and CDR2 FQNEAQ. The CDR3 spells CASSSVRGNQPQLF. The CDR3 DNA sequence: TGTGCCAGCAGCTCGGTCAGGGGCAATCAGCCCCAGCTTTTT.

This chain joins TRBV4-2 and TRBJ1-1; 9 positions agree with TRBD1. Germline V gene lookup returns CDR1 LGHNA and CDR2 YNFKEQ. The CDR3 covers 14 residues. The CDR3 bases are TGTGCTACGACAGGGGGTCGTGCGCTCGCTGAAGCTTTCTTT. Its translation: CATTGGRALAEAFF.

The J gene is TRBJ2-5, the V gene TRBV29-1; no firm D call. The CDR3 is made up of 14 amino acids. V was shortened by 3 bases and J by 6 bases, with 17 bases between the two germline ends. In germline, CDR1 is SQVTM, CDR2 ANQGSEA. The CDR3 coding sequence is TGCAGCGTTGATCAGGCAGCAGCTTTAAAGACCCAGTACTTC. Amino acid sequence: CSVDQAAALKTQYF.

This clonotype was found a few times. The genes are TRBV7-9 and TRBJ2-5; D call uncertain. Trimming removed 0 bases from V and 5 bases from J, with 7 bases in between. Germline V gene data show CDR1 as SEHNR and CDR2 as FQNEAQ (reference sequence). The CDR3 runs 13 residues. In DNA, the CDR3 is TGTGCCAGCAGCTTAGCGGGGTTGGAGACCCAGTACTTC. Amino acid sequence: CASSLAGLETQYF.

The chain recombines TRBV20-1 with TRBJ1-2, with a tentative D call TRBD1 (6 bases). This CDR3 contains 15 residues. V lost 5 bases to trimming and J lost 6 bases, with 22 bases between them. Germline assignment: CDR1 DFQATT and CDR2 SNEGSKA (reference sequence). The CDR3 protein is CSAPGKGQGGDGYTF. The CDR3 DNA reads as TGCAGTGCTCCGGGAAAGGGACAAGGGGGAGATGGCTACACCTTC.

There are a few counts of this clonotype. The rearrangement uses TRBV7-2 and TRBJ2-1; 8 nucleotides line up with TRBD2. The trim removed 1 base at V and 4 bases at J, leaving 3 bases unmatched. This CDR3 comprises 15 residues. Germline V lookup: CDR1 SGHTA, CDR2 FQGNSA. For the CDR3, the DNA is TGTGCCAGCAGCTTAGGAGCGGGGGCTTACAATGAGCAGTTCTTC. It encodes CASSLGAGAYNEQFF.

This clonotype has more than one count but fewer than ten. The rearrangement links TRBV7-8 to TRBJ1-6; TRBD1 matches 9 bases. Germline V gene data show CDR1 as SGHVS and CDR2 as FQNEAQ. V shed 5 bases, J shed 5 bases, and the junction held 4 bases outside the gene matches. The CDR3 has 15 amino acids. The CDR3 DNA follows: TGTGCCAGCAGCCCAGACAGGGGGGATAATTCACCCCTCCACTTT. This sequence encodes CASSPDRGDNSPLHF.

The chain couples TRBV5-1 to TRBJ2-1, with TRBD2 identical over 8 bases. CDR3 length: 15 residues. Germline V CDR1 and CDR2: SGHRS, YFSETQ. The J segment lost 1 base and the V segment lost 2 bases, leaving 2 bases of the junction unmatched. The CDR3, as DNA: TGCGCCAGCAGCTTTATAGCGGGATCCTACAATGAGCAGTTCTTC. This sequence encodes CASSFIAGSYNEQFF.

This chain joins TRBV11-2 and TRBJ1-2; weak D call: TRBD1 (6 bases). In germline, CDR1 is SGHAT, CDR2 FQNNGV. V shed 4 bases and J shed 7 bases, with 16 bases lying between them. The length of the CDR3 is 14 residues. The CDR3 loop reads CASSSLQGRGGYTF. The CDR3 DNA reads TGTGCCAGCAGCTCGTTACAGGGAAGAGGTGGCTACACCTTC.

This clonotype has more than one count but fewer than ten. The chain links TRBV5-6 to TRBJ2-3, with D possibly TRBD1 on 5 matching bases. Trimming took off 6 bases at V and 1 base at J, with 12 bases between the two ends. CDR3 length: 14 residues. From germline, CDR1 is SGHDT and CDR2 YYEEEE. The CDR3 loop reads CASKQKQGTDTQYF. The CDR3, as DNA: TGTGCCAGCAAGCAGAAACAGGGCACAGATACGCAGTATTTT.

The rearrangement links TRBV20-1 to TRBJ1-5, with 7 positions matching TRBD1. CDR1 is DFQATT, CDR2 SNEGSKA, per germline (reference sequence). The CDR3 has 16 amino acids. Trimming cost V 5 bases and J 9 bases; bases outside gene matches: 19. CDR3 in amino acids: CSAAYRGPEAGGPQHF. In DNA, the CDR3 is TGCAGTGCTGCCTACAGGGGCCCGGAGGCCGGGGGGCCCCAGCATTTT.

The J gene is TRBJ2-1, the V gene TRBV5-6; 14 bases align to TRBD2. The junction had 13 bases not matched to a gene; V was cut back by 4 bases and J by 7 bases. Per germline, CDR1 SGHDT and CDR2 YYEEEE. The CDR3 consists of 18 residues. CDR3 DNA: TGTGCCAGCAGCATGCTCCTGACTAGCGGGGGGGCCGGTAATGAGCAGTTCTTC. It codes for CASSMLLTSGGAGNEQFF.

This clonotype was picked up a small number of times. Mismatch with germline at one junction end may stem from a read error. The chain carries TRBV12-3 or TRBV12-4 and TRBJ1-1, with a weak D call TRBD1 (5 bases). The CDR3 extends over 15 amino acids. The DNA of the CDR3 is TGTGCCAGCAGTTTTCCAGAGGGGTTGAAGACTGAAGCTTTCTTT. Translation gives CASSFPEGLKTEAFF.

The sample holds many counts of this clonotype. The chain uses TRBV10-3 and TRBJ2-5, with a possible D match to TRBD2 (5 bases). This CDR3 region has 16 residues. The V gene's germline CDR1 is ENHRY and CDR2 SYGVKD. V was shortened by 3 bases and J by 1 base, with 15 bases between the two germline ends. CDR3 amino acids: CAISDQSATIQETQYF. Written as DNA, the CDR3 is TGTGCCATCAGTGATCAAAGCGCGACTATCCAAGAGACCCAGTACTTC.

V gene TRBV7-9 combines with J gene TRBJ2-5; no firm D call. Germline V lookup: CDR1 SEHNR, CDR2 FQNEAQ (reference sequence). V lost 6 bases and J lost 2, with 10 bases in between. The CDR3 is 13 residues long. CDR3 protein: CASRSFQQETQYF. The CDR3 nucleotides read TGTGCCAGCAGAAGTTTTCAGCAAGAGACCCAGTACTTC.